These T cell receptor beta chains were read from a single sample in a study of control samples from healthy donors and cancer patients. The method was immunoSEQ multiplex PCR; TCRdb's version includes in-frame clones alone and lacks a portion of them. The sample lists around 100,000 clones, about 90% seen once, with roughly 18% in the top ten. Sequencing was performed on blood. The receptors here all came from a woman between 45 and 60 years old in good health. Both conserved end residues are part of each CDR3. Each record gives: clone size, J gene, V gene, D gene, CDR3 DNA, CDR3 protein. A D gene is named only where the DNA matches it firmly. Size is omitted from some rows. Given values are once, few, many or a class for expanded clones.

few TRBJ1-2 TRBV18 . TGTGCCAGCTCACCAGGTGGGAACTATGGCTACACCTTC CASSPGGNYGYTF
. TRBJ2-3 TRBV9 TRBD1 TGTGCCAGCAGCGCGACCCCCACAGGGGGTTTCACAGATACGCAGTATTTT CASSATPTGGFTDTQYF
. TRBJ2-1 TRBV10-1 TRBD2 TGCGCCAGCAGTGAGTCGAGGGGGGGTGAGCGGGAGACCCGGTACAATGAGCAGTTCTTC CASSESRGGERETRYNEQFF
. TRBJ1-6 TRBV7-9 . TGTGCCAGCAGCCCCTTCTCCCCTGATTCACCCCTCCACTTT CASSPFSPDSPLHF
. TRBJ1-1 TRBV7-9 . TGTGCCAGCAGCTTGGTTTTAGTCCCGGCTGAAGCTTTCTTT CASSLVLVPAEAFF
few TRBJ1-1 TRBV18 TRBD1 TGTGCCAGCTCGTATGGGACAGGGAATTTGAACACTGAAGCTTTCTTT CASSYGTGNLNTEAFF
. TRBJ2-5 TRBV27 . TGTGCCAGCAGCCTACTGATGGAACCCGGGACCCAGTACTTC CASSLLMEPGTQYF
few TRBJ1-2 TRBV19 . TGTGCCAGTAGTATATCGGGGATCAATGGCTACACCTTC CASSISGINGYTF
. TRBJ1-6 TRBV19 . TGTGCCAGTAGTTCAGTAAATTCACCCCTCCACTTT CASSSVNSPLHF
. TRBJ1-2 TRBV29-1 TRBD1 TGCAGCGTGCGGGGACAGGGGAAAGGCTACACCTTC CSVRGQGKGYTF
once TRBJ1-5 TRBV6-2/TRBV6-3 TRBD1 TGTGCCAGCAGTGACAGGGGAGGGCATCAGCCCCAGCATTTT CASSDRGGHQPQHF
. TRBJ2-1 TRBV6-5 . TGTGCCAGCAGTTATCACCCGAGCTCCTACAATGAGCAGTTCTTC CASSYHPSSYNEQFF
. TRBJ2-7 TRBV2 . TGTGCCAGCAGATTGGACGAAAGCTCCTACGAGCAGTACTTC CASRLDESSYEQYF
. TRBJ1-1 TRBV2 . TGTGCCATATACCGGGCCCACCATGAAGCTTTCTTT CAIYRAHHEAFF
. TRBJ2-3 TRBV19 . TGTGCCAGTAGGGGGACTTACACAGATACGCAGTATTTT CASRGTYTDTQYF
. TRBJ2-5 TRBV9 . TGTGCCAGCAGCGTAGACGGGGGCAATCTCGGAGAGACCCAGTACTTC CASSVDGGNLGETQYF
. TRBJ2-1 TRBV2 TRBD1 TGTGCCAGCAGACCCCGGGACAGGGCGCACAATGAGCAGTTCTTC CASRPRDRAHNEQFF
once TRBJ2-7 TRBV3-1/TRBV3-2 . TGTGCCAGCAGCCAAGAACTGTCGGGGGTATTTTTCTACGAGCAGTACTTC CASSQELSGVFFYEQYF
. TRBJ1-3 TRBV6-5 . TGTGCCGCCCGGGCCCCGTGGGACACCATATATTTT CAARAPWDTIYF
. TRBJ2-3 TRBV3-1/TRBV3-2 . TGTGCCAGCAGCCCTTCCCGGGATTTCACAGATACGCAGTATTTT CASSPSRDFTDTQYF
. TRBJ2-2 TRBV5-1 TRBD1 TGCGCCAGCAGCTTGGCCGATGGGACAGGGGGGAGCACCGGGGAGCTGTTTTTT CASSLADGTGGSTGELFF
. TRBJ2-3 TRBV19 . TGTGCCAGAGTGGGGTCTGCGGGGGACACCACAGATACGCAGTATTTT CARVGSAGDTTDTQYF
. TRBJ1-3 TRBV7-9 . TGTGCCAGCAGCTTAGCTCAGGGGAAGAGCTCTGGAAACACCATATATTTT CASSLAQGKSSGNTIYF
. TRBJ2-1 TRBV10-1 TRBD1 TGCGCCAGCAGTGGAACAGGGGGCGGTGAGCAGTTCTTC CASSGTGGGEQFF
once TRBJ1-2 TRBV19 TRBD1 TGTGCCAGTAGGGCGACAGGGGGCGGGAATGGCTACACCTTC CASRATGGGNGYTF
. TRBJ2-2 TRBV7-7 . TGTGCCAGCAGCTTAGGAAACACCGGGGAGCTGTTTTTT CASSLGNTGELFF
. TRBJ2-3 TRBV5-8 . TGTGCCAGCCGGAGGGTAACGCTAGCTTCTAGCACAGATACGCAGTATTTT CASRRVTLASSTDTQYF
once TRBJ1-2 TRBV7-3 . TGTGCCAGCAGCCCAACCGGGACCACCTATGGCTACACCTTC CASSPTGTTYGYTF
. TRBJ1-4 TRBV3-1/TRBV3-2 . TGTGCCAGCAGCCAGTTCGGGTCCGGTGAAAAACTGTTTTTT CASSQFGSGEKLFF
. TRBJ1-5 TRBV29-1 . TGCAGCGTTGGGGGAGCCGACGGCAATCAGCCCCAGCATTTT CSVGGADGNQPQHF
. TRBJ2-1 TRBV7-2 TRBD2 TGTGCCAGCAGCCCGGGACTAGTCTCCGAGCAGTTCTTC CASSPGLVSEQFF
. TRBJ2-4 TRBV7-9 . TGTGCCGGCTCTACCGAGGGGCCCCTAGCCAAAAACATTCAGTACTTC CAGSTEGPLAKNIQYF
. TRBJ1-5 TRBV5-5 TRBD1 TGTGCCAGCAGCTGGGGACCGGGACAGGGATGGCAGCCCCAGCATTTT CASSWGPGQGWQPQHF
. TRBJ2-1 TRBV7-8 . TGTGCCAGCAGCACCGCGAATGAGCAGTTCTTC CASSTANEQFF
. TRBJ1-2 TRBV6-5 . TGTGCCAGCAGCCGGAGCGGGTCCCGGGGCTATGGCTACACCTTC CASSRSGSRGYGYTF
. TRBJ2-1 TRBV11-1 . TGTGCCAGCAGCTTAGTTCCAGGGAGTATCTACAATGAGCAGTTCTTC CASSLVPGSIYNEQFF
. TRBJ1-1 TRBV28 . TGTGCCAGCGTCAGGGACACTAGCACGAACACTGAAGCTTTCTTT CASVRDTSTNTEAFF
. TRBJ1-5 TRBV6-2/TRBV6-3 . TGTGCCAGCAGTTATACCTATATTTTAGATCAGCCCCAGCATTTT CASSYTYILDQPQHF
. TRBJ1-2 TRBV23-1 TRBD1 TGCGCCAGCAGGTTAACCGGGACAGTTGGAGGATATGGCTACACCTTC CASRLTGTVGGYGYTF
few TRBJ2-2 TRBV7-3 . TGTGCCAGCAGCCTATACGACACCGGGGAGCTGTTTTTT CASSLYDTGELFF
. TRBJ2-3 TRBV5-1 TRBD1 TGCGCCAGCAGCTTTCAACAGGGGGCTACAGATACGCAGTATTTT CASSFQQGATDTQYF
. TRBJ2-1 TRBV7-9 . TGTGCCAGCAGCTTAGGGGGGGCAGGGGAGTTGGACAATGAGCAGTTCTTC CASSLGGAGELDNEQFF
once TRBJ1-1 TRBV27 . TGTGCCAGCAGTTTAATGGGGGTCACTGAAGCTTTCTTT CASSLMGVTEAFF
. TRBJ1-1 TRBV6-6 . TGTGCCAGCAGTTACTCATCAGTAGCTGAAGCTTTCTTT CASSYSSVAEAFF
. TRBJ1-4 TRBV5-6 . TGTGCCAGCAGCTTAGTCGGCAGCCAAGGTTATGAAAAACTGTTTTTT CASSLVGSQGYEKLFF
. TRBJ1-1 TRBV6-6 . TGTGCCAGCAGTTACCTGCCGAATCGGGACACTGAAGCTTTCTTT CASSYLPNRDTEAFF
. TRBJ2-2 TRBV6-4 . TGTGCCAGCATTGGTTTTGGGGGATCGAACACCGGGGAGCTGTTTTTT CASIGFGGSNTGELFF
. TRBJ1-5 TRBV27 TRBD1 TGTGCCAGCAGTCTCCAAAAGGGGGCCAATCAGCCCCAGCATTTT CASSLQKGANQPQHF
. TRBJ2-1 TRBV10-2 . TGCGCCAGCAGTGCAGTGAGAGGGGATGAGCAGTTCTTC CASSAVRGDEQFF
. TRBJ2-2 TRBV7-2 . TGTGCCAGCAGCTGGAGGGGGGCCGGGGAGCTGTTTTTT CASSWRGAGELFF
once TRBJ2-7 TRBV6-2/TRBV6-3 . TGTGCCAGCAGCCTGGGCCTAACAGGTACCTACGAGCAGTACTTC CASSLGLTGTYEQYF
. TRBJ2-7 TRBV7-9 TRBD1 TGTGCCAGCAGCATAACCGGGACAGCGCTTTCCTACGAGCAGTACTTC CASSITGTALSYEQYF
. TRBJ2-1 TRBV3-1/TRBV3-2 . TGTGCCAGCAGCCACAGACAGGTGTTGGCCTACAATGAGCAGTTCTTC CASSHRQVLAYNEQFF
. TRBJ2-3 TRBV29-1 . TGCAGCGCCTGGACAGACACAGATACGCAGTATTTT CSAWTDTDTQYF
. TRBJ2-3 TRBV25-1 . TGTGCCAGCAGTGAATATTCGTTCGAACAGGCGACGCAGTATTTT CASSEYSFEQATQYF
. TRBJ2-1 TRBV12-2 . TGTGCAAGTCGCTGGGCGGTTAGCTCCTACAATGAGCAGTTCTTC CASRWAVSSYNEQFF
few TRBJ1-1 TRBV7-9 TRBD1 TGTGCCAGCAGCTTAGTAGCGACAGGGCGCACTGAAGCTTTCTTT CASSLVATGRTEAFF
few TRBJ1-2 TRBV5-5 . TGTGCCAGCAGCCCGCCCGGACGTGGAAGTGGCTACACCTTC CASSPPGRGSGYTF
. TRBJ2-3 TRBV5-1 TRBD1 TGCGCCAGCAGCTTGGGACGAGGGACAGGGATTATCGCAGATACGCAGTATTTT CASSLGRGTGIIADTQYF